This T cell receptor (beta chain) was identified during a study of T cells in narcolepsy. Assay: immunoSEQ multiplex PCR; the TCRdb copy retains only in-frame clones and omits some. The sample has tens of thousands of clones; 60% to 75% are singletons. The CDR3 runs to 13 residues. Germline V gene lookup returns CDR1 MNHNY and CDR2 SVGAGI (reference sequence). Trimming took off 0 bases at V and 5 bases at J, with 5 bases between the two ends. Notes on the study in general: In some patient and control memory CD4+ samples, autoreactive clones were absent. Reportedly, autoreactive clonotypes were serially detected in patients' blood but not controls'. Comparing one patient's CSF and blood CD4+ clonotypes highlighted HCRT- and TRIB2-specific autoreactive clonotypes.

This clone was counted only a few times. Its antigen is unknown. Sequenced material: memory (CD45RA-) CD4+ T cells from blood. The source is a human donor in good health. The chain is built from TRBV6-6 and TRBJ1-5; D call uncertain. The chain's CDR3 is CASSYSGDQPQHF. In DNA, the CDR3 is TGTGCCAGCAGTTACTCCGGGGATCAGCCCCAGCATTTT.